This T cell receptor (beta chain) was recorded in a study of monozygotic twins with inflammatory bowel disease. Germline values: CDR1 MDHEN, CDR2 SYDVKM. This CDR3 region has 14 residues. Overall study findings and caveats: IBD patients shared fewer clonotypes with others than healthy twins, especially with disease activity.

Details on this clonotype: Its target is not known.

TCRdb reprocessed the 5' RACE reads; each CDR3 protein has one entry and no DNA is given. Its clone listing holds some 330,000 distinct CDR3 sequences. This clonotype originated in a human donor with ulcerative colitis or Crohn's disease, or a healthy co-twin of an affected twin (not recorded which). The J gene is TRBJ1-2, the V gene TRBV28; the TCRdb call, TRBD1, lacks DNA for checking. Sequencing used blood. This CDR3 is CASSFGGQSYGYTF.